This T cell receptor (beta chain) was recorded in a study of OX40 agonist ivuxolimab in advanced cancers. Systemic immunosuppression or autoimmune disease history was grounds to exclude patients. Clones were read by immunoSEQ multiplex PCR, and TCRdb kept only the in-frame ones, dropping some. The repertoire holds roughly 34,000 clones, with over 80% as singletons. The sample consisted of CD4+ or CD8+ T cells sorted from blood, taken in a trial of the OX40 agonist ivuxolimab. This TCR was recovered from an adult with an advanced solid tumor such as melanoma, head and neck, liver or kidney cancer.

For the CDR3, the DNA is TGCGCCTGCCTAACTAGCGGCTCCTACGAGCAGTACTTC. Translated: CACLTSGSYEQYF. This chain links TRBV10-1 with TRBJ2-7; 8 bases fit TRBD2. Germline trimming cut 11 bases from V and 0 bases from J; bases unmatched to any gene: 6. CDR3 length equals 13 residues. Germline V lookup: CDR1 WNHNN, CDR2 SYGVQD (reference sequence).